The clone carrying this T cell receptor beta chain came up once. Its specificity is unknown. Prepared TCR beta cDNA libraries contained unique molecular identifiers. Input amounts of about 0.85 to 11 million T cells were used. These gave about 500,000 cDNA molecules, so each molecule approximated one T cell. TCRdb recomputed calls from the PCR reads with MiXCR, one row per CDR3 protein. The profile covers 650,000 to 850,000 distinct CDR3 sequences, with roughly 50% appearing a single time and 4.9% taken by the ten largest. This record comes from a study of post-analysis software for immune sequencing data. Study-wide context: Both relapsing-remitting and secondary progressive multiple sclerosis featured among the disease courses, as did progressive-relapsing multiple sclerosis.

Study-level points and caveats: Relative to controls, patients had five TRBV segments at higher frequency, with TRBV5-6, TRBV5-1 and TRBV20-1 among these. Strong co-clustering by F measure linked samples that shared a preparation batch.

This CDR3 contains 14 residues. The V gene lost 0 bases and the J gene lost 6 bases, with 10 bases spanning the gap. Germline-derived CDR1 and CDR2 are SGHRS and YFSETQ. The sample consisted of blood. This clonotype was sampled from a girl aged 5 to 17 with multiple sclerosis. The gene calls are TRBV5-1 and TRBJ1-5; unclear D gene. In DNA, the CDR3 is TGCGCCAGCAGCTTGGCCGCGGGGAGTCAGCCCCAGCATTTT. Its protein is CASSLAAGSQPQHF.